What follows are 9 T cell receptor beta chains derived from one specimen sequenced in a study of cytomegalovirus exposure and HLA in healthy donors. Primers included in the PCR were 60 Vbeta and 13 Jbeta primers. Measured with immunoSEQ multiplex PCR; TCRdb has only the in-frame clones, and not every one. This sample carries 150,000 to 250,000 clones, about four fifths of them seen once, and the ten largest clones take roughly 0.095%. The sequencing sample was made of PBMCs. These receptors all stem from a boy between 2 and 10 years old in good health and CMV-seronegative.

This rearrangement joins TRBV9 to TRBJ2-3; no clear D. With 0 bases removed from V and 4 bases from J, the gap between germline ends came to 9 bases. Germline CDR1 SGDLS, CDR2 YYNGEE. This CDR3 has 14 amino acids. The CDR3 DNA follows: TGTGCCAGCAGCGTAGGACTGACGGCAGATACGCAGTATTTT. Protein product: CASSVGLTADTQYF.

As regards this clone: The sample contains more than one DNA sequence encoding this CDR3. The V gene is TRBV7-6, the J gene TRBJ2-2; possibly TRBD2 for D (5 bases). Germline lookup yields CDR1 SGHVS and CDR2 FNYEAQ. This CDR3 contains 13 residues. Trimming removed 10 bases at V and 1 base at J, with 10 bases between. The CDR3 sequence: CATTRLNTGELFF. CDR3 coding DNA: TGTGCCACCACTAGGTTGAACACCGGGGAGCTGTTTTTT.

The CDR3 region is CSAGLGRNTEAFF. The CDR3 DNA is TGCAGCGCGGGTCTGGGGAGGAACACTGAAGCTTTCTTT. The chain couples TRBV29-1 to TRBJ1-1; no reliable D call. The CDR3 spans 13 residues. Germline V gene data show CDR1 as SQVTM and CDR2 as ANQGSEA. Trimming left V 7 bases short and J 1 base short, with 13 bases between.

This chain links TRBV6-4 with TRBJ2-3; D perhaps matches TRBD1 (6 bases). The ends were cut back, 0 bases at V and 2 bases at J, with 12 bases in the middle. Germline CDR1 MRHNA, CDR2 SNTAGT. The CDR3 is made up of 16 amino acids. The chain's CDR3 is CASSDSVTGSTDTQYF. CDR3 nucleotide sequence: TGTGCCAGCAGTGACTCGGTCACAGGGTCCACAGATACGCAGTATTTT.

The CDR3 spells CASSLVVETQYF. The CDR3 DNA reads as TGTGCCAGCAGCTTAGTAGTAGAGACCCAGTACTTC. This chain joins TRBV7-2 and TRBJ2-5, with no clear D. V was cut by 1 base and J by 4 bases, with 4 bases left in between. The CDR3 sequence is 12 residues long. Germline V CDR1 and CDR2: SGHTA, FQGNSA.

The chain carries TRBV18 and TRBJ2-7; tentatively, D is TRBD2 (6 bases). Trimming cost V 0 bases and J 4 bases, with 16 bases left between them. Germline V lookup: CDR1 KGHSH, CDR2 LQKENI. The CDR3 runs 16 residues. CDR3 sequence (DNA): TGTGCCAGCTCACCACCGTGGGGGGAATTCCGATACGAGCAGTACTTC. Encoded protein: CASSPPWGEFRYEQYF.

The genes are TRBV11-1 and TRBJ2-1; unclear D gene. The V gene lost 1 base and the J gene lost 6 bases, with 13 bases spanning the gap. CDR1 SGHAT and CDR2 FQDESV come from the germline V gene (reference sequence). This CDR3 spans 15 amino acids. CDR3 residues: CASSLGGIRSNEQFF. The DNA of the CDR3 is TGTGCCAGCAGCTTAGGTGGAATTAGGAGCAATGAGCAGTTCTTC.

This chain links TRBV7-2 with TRBJ2-3; the match to TRBD2 covers 9 bases. Germline V gene sequence: CDR1 SGHTA, CDR2 FQGNSA. CDR3 length: 16 residues. With V trimmed by 5 bases and J by 8 bases, 14 bases remained unmatched. DNA of the CDR3: TGTGCCAGCAGCAGATCTGCCGCGGGGGGGCCATCTACGCAGTATTTT. Its translation: CASSRSAAGGPSTQYF.

V and J are TRBV13 and TRBJ2-3; 14 nucleotides match TRBD2. The CDR3 extends over 19 amino acids. Trimming removed 5 bases from V and 2 bases from J; junction bases left unmatched: 12. Germline-derived CDR1 and CDR2 are PRHDT and FYEKMQ (reference sequence). CDR3 region: CASSPTSGGALGSTDTQYF. Here the CDR3 DNA reads TGTGCCAGCAGCCCGACTAGCGGGGGGGCCCTAGGCTCCACAGATACGCAGTATTTT.